This record concerns one TCR beta chain sequence. The data originate from a study of OX40 agonist ivuxolimab in advanced cancers. The germline CDR1 and CDR2 sequences are LNHNV and YYDKDF (reference sequence). The V gene lost 5 bases and the J gene lost 1 base, with 21 bases spanning the gap. CDR3 size: 18 residues. Measured with immunoSEQ multiplex PCR; TCRdb has only the in-frame clones, and not every one. The sample has 35,000 to 45,000 clones; 90% to 95% are singletons. The origin of this receptor is an adult with an advanced solid tumor such as melanoma, head and neck, liver or kidney cancer. The rearrangement joins TRBV15 to TRBJ1-5, with unresolved D. The specimen comprised CD4+ or CD8+ T cells sorted from blood, sampled in a trial of the OX40 agonist ivuxolimab. This chain's CDR3 is CATSSLPGRGRSNQPQHF. The CDR3 coding sequence is TGTGCCACCAGCTCTCTCCCGGGCCGCGGGAGGAGCAATCAGCCCCAGCATTTT.